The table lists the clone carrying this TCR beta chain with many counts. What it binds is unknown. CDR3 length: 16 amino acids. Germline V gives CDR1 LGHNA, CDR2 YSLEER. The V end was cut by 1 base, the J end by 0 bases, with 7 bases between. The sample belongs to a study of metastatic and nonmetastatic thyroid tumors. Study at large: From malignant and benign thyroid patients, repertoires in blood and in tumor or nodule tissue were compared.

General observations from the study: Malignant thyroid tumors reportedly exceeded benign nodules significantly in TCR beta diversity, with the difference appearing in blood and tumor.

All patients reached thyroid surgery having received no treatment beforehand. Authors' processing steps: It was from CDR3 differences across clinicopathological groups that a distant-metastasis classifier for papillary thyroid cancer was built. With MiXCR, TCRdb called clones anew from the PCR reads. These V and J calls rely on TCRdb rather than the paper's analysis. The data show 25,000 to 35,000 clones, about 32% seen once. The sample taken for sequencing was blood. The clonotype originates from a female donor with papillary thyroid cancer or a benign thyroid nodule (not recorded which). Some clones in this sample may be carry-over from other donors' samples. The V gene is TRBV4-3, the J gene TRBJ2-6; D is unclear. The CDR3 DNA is TGCGCCAGCAGCCAAGGCGGCAACTCTGGGGCCAACGTCCTGACTTTC. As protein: CASSQGGNSGANVLTF.